This T cell receptor beta chain comes out of a study of cytomegalovirus exposure and HLA in healthy donors. Donors in the study were healthy people who gave bone marrow. The PCR contained 60 Vbeta and 13 Jbeta primers. In the authors' methods: A later analysis counted approximately 80 million unique TCR beta chains, 9.5 million to 13 million shared. Sequencing was performed with immunoSEQ multiplex PCR; in TCRdb, only in-frame clones are kept and a portion is missing. The D gene and trimming were derived from the DNA, and the V and J assignments and clone size from that table. In the table there are about 120,000 clones, around 76% of which are singletons. Germline loops: CDR1 KGHSH, CDR2 LQKENI. Trimming left V 4 bases short and J 3 bases short, with 16 bases between. The CDR3 sequence is 15 residues long. With regard to this clone: The antigen remains undetermined.

General study findings and limits: Reports indicate that TCR beta sequences accurately predicted the HLA-A and HLA-B alleles of most subjects.

The origin of this receptor is a man in his forties or fifties in good health and CMV-seropositive. This rearrangement joins TRBV18 to TRBJ2-7, with a tentative D call TRBD1 (8 bases). Sequenced input: PBMCs. The CDR3 sequence is CASSQGGTGGYEQYF. DNA of the CDR3: TGTGCCAGCTCACAGGGGGGGACAGGCGGCTACGAGCAGTACTTC.